The text below deals with one T cell receptor beta chain. Both 60 Vbeta primers and 13 Jbeta primers went into the PCR. Profiling relied on immunoSEQ multiplex PCR, and the TCRdb table lists in-frame clones only, not all of them. This table holds 200,000 to 250,000 clones, 75% to 80% found once. The data belong to a study of cytomegalovirus exposure and HLA in healthy donors. Trimming cost V 0 bases and J 5 bases, with 15 bases left between them. CDR1 is SGDLS, CDR2 YYNGEE, per germline. There are 15 residues in the CDR3. The sequencing sample was made of PBMCs. This sequence joins TRBV9 and TRBJ2-7; TRBD1 might be the D (5 bases). This sequence was found in a man aged 18-30 years in good health and CMV-seronegative. This CDR3 reads CASSVGEGVTDEQYF. The CDR3 bases are TGTGCCAGCAGCGTAGGGGAAGGGGTTACCGACGAGCAGTACTTC.